These 20 T cell receptor beta chains were all obtained from the same sample, sequenced in a study of cytomegalovirus exposure and HLA in healthy donors. Sequencing used immunoSEQ multiplex PCR; TCRdb keeps in-frame clones, though not all of them. This sample carries 95,000 to 120,000 clones, over 75% of them seen once, and the ten largest clones take approximately 3%. Sample: PBMCs. The receptor set was obtained from a woman aged 18 to 35 in good health and CMV-seronegative.

The genes are TRBV6-5 and TRBJ1-4, with 7 bases aligning to TRBD1. CDR3 length: 16 amino acids. Germline assignment: CDR1 MNHEY and CDR2 SVGAGI. With V trimmed by 3 bases and J by 8 bases, 12 bases remained unmatched. The CDR3 region has the DNA TGTGCCAGCAGTTATTCCGGGACAGCTACAGGGGAAAAACTGTTTTTT. Amino acid sequence: CASSYSGTATGEKLFF.

As to this clone: One end of the junction fails to match germline, which may point to a read error. The rearrangement joins TRBV11-2 to TRBJ1-1, with TRBD1 matching over 10 bases. This CDR3 is built from 14 residues. CDR1 is SGHAT and CDR2 is FQNNGV in the germline V gene. The CDR3 spells CASNTGHDRQGALF. In nucleotides, the CDR3 is TGTGCCAGCAACACGGGACACGACAGACAGGGGGCTCTCTTT.

The chain combines TRBV27 with TRBJ2-1; D may be TRBD2 (5 bases). The CDR3 has 13 amino acids. Germline loops: CDR1 MNHEY, CDR2 SMNVEV (reference sequence). Trimming pared 1 base from V and 9 bases from J, leaving 10 bases between. This CDR3 is CASSLYGESEQFF. CDR3 bases: TGTGCCAGCAGTTTATATGGGGAGAGTGAGCAGTTCTTC.

The chain recombines TRBV6-6 with TRBJ1-2; D gene unclear. The CDR3 spans 15 residues. The germline V gene has CDR1 MNHNY and CDR2 SVGAGI (reference sequence). The V end was cut by 2 bases, the J end by 8 bases, with 18 bases between. CDR3 residues: CASSYVGRPATGYTF. CDR3 sequence (DNA): TGTGCCAGCAGTTACGTAGGCAGGCCGGCTACCGGCTACACCTTC.

The V and J genes are TRBV2 and TRBJ2-2; perhaps TRBD2 as D (5 bases). The CDR3 totals 18 residues. V was shortened by 4 bases and J by 7 bases, with 25 bases between the two germline ends. Germline CDR1 SNHLY, CDR2 FYNNEI. The CDR3 nucleotides read TGTGCCAGCAGTGTCTCCGAGACACCTCACGGGAAGGGCGGGGAGCTGTTTTTT. Translation: CASSVSETPHGKGGELFF.

The chain links TRBV18 to TRBJ2-1, with D unclear. Germline assignment: CDR1 KGHSH and CDR2 LQKENI. V was cut by 3 bases and J by 0 bases, with 6 bases left in between. The CDR3 sequence is 14 residues long. The CDR3: CASSPIDSYNEQFF. In nucleotides, the CDR3 is TGTGCCAGCTCACCTATAGACTCCTACAATGAGCAGTTCTTC. Supplemented by reference TRBV18 and TRBJ2-1, the full variable domain reads NAGVMQNPRHLVRRRGQEARLRCSPMKGHSHVYWYRQLPEEGLKFMVYLQKENIIDESGMPKERFSAEFPKEGPSILRIQQVVRGDSAAYFCASSPIDSYNEQFFGPGTRLTVL.

The chain links TRBV4-1 to TRBJ1-1; D is unresolved. Trimming took off 0 bases at V and 4 bases at J, with 21 bases between the two ends. CDR1 and CDR2 from the germline V gene are MGHRA and YSYEKL. The CDR3 extends over 18 amino acids. CDR3 in DNA: TGCGCCAGCAGCCAAGATTGGTGGCAGACGGAGATGAGCACTGAAGCTTTCTTT. It encodes CASSQDWWQTEMSTEAFF.

The rearrangement joins TRBV29-1 to TRBJ2-2; a weak D match, TRBD1 (5 bases). Per the germline V gene, CDR1 is SQVTM and CDR2 is ANQGSEA. Trimming removed 4 bases at V and 3 bases at J, with 9 bases between. The CDR3 is made up of 13 amino acids. This CDR3 reads CSVAGWDTGELFF. The CDR3 coding sequence is TGCAGCGTTGCAGGGTGGGACACCGGGGAGCTGTTTTTT.

The chain combines TRBV6-1 with TRBJ2-7; 8 bases are a match to TRBD1. CDR1 and CDR2 (germline): MNHNS, SASEGT. V was clipped by 2 bases and J by 3 bases; unmatched bases: 6. The CDR3 is 15 amino acids. CDR3 residues: CASSELAGGSYEQYF. In nucleotides, the CDR3 is TGTGCCAGCAGTGAATTGGCAGGGGGCAGCTACGAGCAGTACTTC.

The V call is TRBV6-5, the J call TRBJ2-5, with 7 positions matching TRBD1. Germline V gives CDR1 MNHEY, CDR2 SVGAGI. The length of the CDR3 is 15 residues. The ends lost 0 bases at V and 3 bases at J; junction bases unmatched: 4. The CDR3 loop reads CASSYSIGTEETQYF. The CDR3 coding sequence is TGTGCCAGCAGTTACTCGATAGGGACAGAAGAGACCCAGTACTTC.

This chain joins TRBV6-5 and TRBJ2-1, with a weak D call TRBD2 (5 bases). CDR1 is MNHEY and CDR2 is SVGAGI in the germline V gene. The V and J ends lost 0 bases and 3 bases respectively, with 12 bases between them. The CDR3 extends over 16 amino acids. CDR3 protein: CASSYSGVGVYNEQFF. In DNA form, the CDR3 reads TGTGCCAGCAGTTACTCCGGGGTGGGAGTCTACAATGAGCAGTTCTTC.

The chain is built from TRBV25-1 and TRBJ2-3; 7 bases are a match to TRBD2. The CDR3 loop spans 16 amino acids. Unmatched junction bases numbered 9, after V lost 4 bases and J lost 2 bases. CDR1 is MGHDK, CDR2 SYGVNS, per germline. In DNA, the CDR3 is TGTGCCAGCAGTGCCGCGGGGGACTTCCCCACAGATACGCAGTATTTT. It encodes CASSAAGDFPTDTQYF.

The rearrangement uses TRBV5-1 and TRBJ2-1, with D perhaps TRBD2 (6 bases). This CDR3 region has 14 residues. Germline V lookup: CDR1 SGHRS, CDR2 YFSETQ. Trimming removed 0 bases at V and 7 bases at J, with 11 bases between. The CDR3 DNA sequence: TGCGCCAGCAGCTTGGGAAGTGGGGGGAATGAGCAGTTCTTC. The encoded protein is CASSLGSGGNEQFF.

The CDR3 here is CATSRASGQKQETQYF. The CDR3 coding sequence is TGTGCCACCAGCAGAGCGTCGGGACAGAAACAAGAGACCCAGTACTTC. The genes are TRBV15 and TRBJ2-5, with 7 bases matching TRBD1. The CDR3 loop spans 16 amino acids. The V segment lost 1 base and the J segment 2 bases; nucleotides outside the gene matches: 7. The germline V gene encodes CDR1 LNHNV and CDR2 YYDKDF (reference sequence).

J is TRBJ1-1 and V is TRBV19; possibly TRBD1 for D (6 bases). The CDR3 totals 14 residues. Per germline, CDR1 LNHDA and CDR2 SQIVND (reference sequence). With 7 bases removed from V and 2 bases from J, the gap between germline ends came to 14 bases. The CDR3 here is CASTISGTNTEAFF. The CDR3 coding sequence is TGTGCCAGTACCATCTCAGGGACAAACACTGAAGCTTTCTTT.

This clone was observed once. This chain joins TRBV9 and TRBJ2-1, with TRBD1 as a possible D gene (5 bases). CDR1 is SGDLS and CDR2 is YYNGEE in the germline V gene. Trimming removed 7 bases at V and 0 bases at J, with 14 bases between. This CDR3 spans 15 amino acids. CDR3 sequence: CASARQLSSYNEQFF. The CDR3 DNA reads TGTGCCAGCGCCCGACAGTTGAGCTCCTACAATGAGCAGTTCTTC.

The genes are TRBV7-8 and TRBJ1-1; D remains ambiguous. CDR1 is SGHVS and CDR2 is FQNEAQ in the germline V gene. Trimming shortened V by 7 bases and J by 3 bases, and 18 bases separated the two germline ends. The CDR3 contains 15 residues. CDR3 loop: CASILRRVGDTEAFF. The DNA of the CDR3 is TGTGCCAGCATCCTAAGGAGGGTTGGGGACACTGAAGCTTTCTTT.

The chain employs TRBV19 and TRBJ1-1; D remains unclear. V was pared by 3 bases and J by 5 bases, with 7 bases between. CDR3 length: 12 amino acids. CDR1 and CDR2 from the germline V gene are LNHDA and SQIVND (reference sequence). DNA for the CDR3: TGTGCCAGTAGTATGAGAGAGACTGAAGCTTTCTTT. Protein: CASSMRETEAFF.

The rearrangement uses TRBV9 and TRBJ2-2; the D gene is possibly TRBD1 (5 bases). Per the germline V gene, CDR1 is SGDLS and CDR2 is YYNGEE. CDR3 length equals 15 residues. V lost 4 bases to trimming and J lost 3 bases, with 13 bases between them. For the CDR3, the DNA is TGTGCCAGCAGCACCGACACAGGTTACACCGGGGAGCTGTTTTTT. Translation: CASSTDTGYTGELFF.

This sequence joins TRBV5-1 and TRBJ1-1; D possibly corresponds to TRBD1 (5 bases). Between the trimmed V and J ends, which lost 2 bases and 0 bases, there was a span of 11 bases. The germline V gene encodes CDR1 SGHRS and CDR2 YFSETQ. The CDR3 is 15 residues long. The CDR3 nucleotides are TGCGCCAGCAGCTTCGGGGGTGGGATGAACACTGAAGCTTTCTTT. This codes for CASSFGGGMNTEAFF. The full variable domain, its missing parts supplied by reference TRBV5-1 and TRBJ1-1, is KAGVTQTPRYLIKTRGQQVTLSCSPISGHRSVSWYQQTPGQGLQFLFEYFSETQRNKGNFPGRFSGRQFSNSRSEMNVSTLELGDSALYLCASSFGGGMNTEAFFGQGTRLTVV.